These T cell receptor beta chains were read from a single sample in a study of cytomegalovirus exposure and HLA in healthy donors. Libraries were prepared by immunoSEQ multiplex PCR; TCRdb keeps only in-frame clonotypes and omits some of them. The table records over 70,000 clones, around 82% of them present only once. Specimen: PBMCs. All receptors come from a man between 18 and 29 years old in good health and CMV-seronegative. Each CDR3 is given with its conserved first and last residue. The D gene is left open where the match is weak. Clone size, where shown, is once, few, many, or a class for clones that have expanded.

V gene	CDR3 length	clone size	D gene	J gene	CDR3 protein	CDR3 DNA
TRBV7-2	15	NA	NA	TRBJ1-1	CASRPLDGEWTEAFF	TGTGCCAGCAGACCTCTCGACGGGGAATGGACTGAAGCTTTCTTT
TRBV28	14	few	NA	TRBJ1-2	CASSSGQSNYGYTF	TGTGCCAGCAGTTCCGGACAGTCTAACTATGGCTACACCTTC
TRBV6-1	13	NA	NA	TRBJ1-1	CASSESGGKKTFF	TGTGCCAGCAGTGAAAGCGGGGGGAAGAAGACTTTCTTT
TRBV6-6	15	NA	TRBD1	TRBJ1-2	CASSVWDSTVGGYTF	TGTGCCAGCAGTGTTTGGGACAGTACCGTTGGAGGCTACACCTTC
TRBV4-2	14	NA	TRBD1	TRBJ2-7	CASSAGQGSYEQYF	TGTGCCAGCAGCGCAGGACAGGGGAGCTACGAGCAGTACTTC
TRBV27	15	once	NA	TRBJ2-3	CASRNRGFRTDTQYF	TGTGCCAGCAGGAACCGAGGGTTCCGCACAGATACGCAGTATTTT
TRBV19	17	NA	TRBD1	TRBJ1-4	CASSIGESGTGPEKLFF	TGTGCCAGTAGTATAGGCGAATCCGGGACAGGGCCCGAAAAACTGTTTTTT
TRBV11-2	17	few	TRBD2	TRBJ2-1	CASSRGTSGGSYNEQFF	TGTGCCAGCAGCCGCGGGACTAGCGGGGGCTCCTACAATGAGCAGTTCTTC
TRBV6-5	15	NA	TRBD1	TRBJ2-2	CASSPQGAYTGELFF	TGTGCCAGCAGCCCTCAGGGGGCGTACACCGGGGAGCTGTTTTTT
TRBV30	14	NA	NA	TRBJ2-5	CAWSGERAEETQYF	TGTGCCTGGAGTGGGGAGCGGGCGGAGGAGACCCAGTACTTC
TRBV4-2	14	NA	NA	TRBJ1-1	CASSQVRQNTEAFF	TGTGCCAGCAGCCAAGTGAGACAGAACACTGAAGCTTTCTTT
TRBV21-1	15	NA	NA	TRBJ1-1	CASRAGGPMNTEAFF	TGTGCCAGCAGGGCGGGGGGACCCATGAACACTGAAGCTTTCTTT
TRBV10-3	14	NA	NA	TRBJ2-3	CAISEAGSTDTQYF	TGTGCCATCAGTGAGGCGGGGAGCACAGATACGCAGTATTTT
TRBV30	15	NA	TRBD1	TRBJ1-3	CAWSRGLLAGNTIYF	TGTGCCTGGAGTAGGGGGCTTCTCGCTGGAAACACCATATATTTT
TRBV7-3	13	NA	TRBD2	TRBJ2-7	CASSPGGGHEQYF	TGTGCCAGCAGCCCGGGCGGGGGACACGAGCAGTACTTC
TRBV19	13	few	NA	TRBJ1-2	CASSISGIYGYTF	TGTGCCAGTAGTATATCAGGGATTTATGGCTACACCTTC
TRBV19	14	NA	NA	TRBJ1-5	CASTLLGGPQPQHF	TGTGCCAGTACTCTTCTCGGGGGTCCTCAGCCCCAGCATTTT
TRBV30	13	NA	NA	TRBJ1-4	CAWSSNGNEKLFF	TGTGCCTGGTCTTCGAACGGGAATGAAAAACTGTTTTTT
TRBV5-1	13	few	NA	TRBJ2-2	CASRPAGTGELFF	TGCGCCAGCCGCCCGGCCGGGACCGGGGAGCTGTTTTTT
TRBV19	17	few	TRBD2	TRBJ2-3	CASSIRASGANTDTQYF	TGTGCCAGTAGTATCCGGGCTAGCGGGGCGAACACAGATACGCAGTATTTT
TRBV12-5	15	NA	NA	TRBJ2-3	CASGLVLGSGVAQYF	TGTGCTAGTGGTTTAGTGTTGGGGTCGGGGGTTGCGCAGTATTTT
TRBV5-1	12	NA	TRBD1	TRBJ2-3	CASRQGADTQYF	TGCGCCAGCAGGCAGGGGGCTGATACGCAGTATTTT
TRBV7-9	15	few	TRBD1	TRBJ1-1	CASSWGQGMNTEAFF	TGTGCCAGCAGCTGGGGACAGGGGATGAACACTGAAGCTTTCTTT
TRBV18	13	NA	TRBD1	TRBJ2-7	CASSFGQVYEQYF	TGTGCCAGCTCATTCGGACAGGTTTACGAGCAGTACTTC
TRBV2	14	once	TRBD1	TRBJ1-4	CASCLQGRNEKLFF	TGTGCCAGCTGCCTACAGGGGAGGAATGAAAAACTGTTTTTT
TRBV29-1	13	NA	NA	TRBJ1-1	CSVGIQRDTEAFF	TGCAGCGTTGGTATTCAGCGTGACACTGAAGCTTTCTTT
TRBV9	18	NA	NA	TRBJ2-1	CASSPVLGGLNLFNEQFF	TGTGCCAGCAGCCCGGTCCTTGGAGGCCTTAACCTCTTCAATGAGCAGTTCTTC
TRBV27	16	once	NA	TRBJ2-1	CASRTRGLSSYNEQFF	TGTGCCAGCAGGACGCGGGGACTGAGCTCCTACAATGAGCAGTTCTTC
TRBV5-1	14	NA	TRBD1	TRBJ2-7	CASSPGQAYYEQYF	TGCGCCAGCAGTCCGGGACAGGCGTACTACGAGCAGTACTTC
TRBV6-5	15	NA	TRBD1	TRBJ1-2	CASSYSILDRGGYTF	TGTGCCAGCAGTTACTCGATATTAGACAGGGGCGGCTACACCTTC
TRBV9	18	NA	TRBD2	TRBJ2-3	CASSVRAGGPWGTDTQYF	TGTGCCAGCAGCGTACGAGCGGGGGGGCCTTGGGGCACAGATACGCAGTATTTT
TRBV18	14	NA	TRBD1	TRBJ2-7	CASSRQGVDYEQYF	TGTGCCAGCTCCCGACAGGGGGTGGACTACGAGCAGTACTTC
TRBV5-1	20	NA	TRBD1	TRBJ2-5	CASSLPFRDRGRYRKETQYF	TGCGCCAGCAGCTTACCCTTCCGGGACAGGGGCCGGTATAGGAAAGAGACCCAGTACTTC
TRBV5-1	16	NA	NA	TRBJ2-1	CASSFLLASSYNEQFF	TGCGCCAGCAGCTTCCTTCTAGCCAGCTCCTACAATGAGCAGTTCTTC
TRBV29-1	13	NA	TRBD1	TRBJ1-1	CSVGGQGNTEAFF	TGCAGCGTTGGGGGACAGGGGAACACTGAAGCTTTCTTT
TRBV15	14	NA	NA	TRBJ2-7	CATSRASGGYEQYF	TGTGCCACCAGCAGGGCGTCGGGTGGCTACGAGCAGTACTTC
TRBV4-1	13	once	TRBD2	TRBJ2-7	CASNGGGTNEQYF	TGCGCCAGCAACGGCGGGGGGACGAACGAGCAGTACTTC
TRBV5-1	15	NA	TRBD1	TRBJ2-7	CASSWYGDRAGEQYF	TGCGCCAGCAGCTGGTACGGCGACAGGGCGGGCGAGCAGTACTTC
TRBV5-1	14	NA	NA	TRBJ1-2	CASSLATINYGYTF	TGCGCCAGCAGCTTGGCCACTATTAACTATGGCTACACCTTC
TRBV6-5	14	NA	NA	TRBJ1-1	CASSTGLRGTEAFF	TGTGCCAGCAGTACCGGACTCAGGGGAACTGAAGCTTTCTTT
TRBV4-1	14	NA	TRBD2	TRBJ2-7	CASSRPAGGDEQYF	TGCGCCAGCAGCCGGCCGGCGGGGGGGGACGAGCAGTACTTC
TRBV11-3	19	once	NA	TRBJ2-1	CASSLDRGSLVGGDNEQFF	TGTGCCAGCAGCTTAGATCGCGGGAGTCTCGTAGGGGGTGACAATGAGCAGTTCTTC
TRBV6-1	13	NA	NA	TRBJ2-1	CASQGNTYNERFF	TGTGCCAGCCAGGGAAACACCTACAATGAGCGGTTCTTC
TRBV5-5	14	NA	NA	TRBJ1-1	CASSLDTLNTEAFF	TGTGCCAGCAGCCTGGACACGTTGAACACTGAAGCTTTCTTT
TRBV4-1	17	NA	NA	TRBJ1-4	CASSRMEPVATNEKLFF	TGCGCCAGCAGCCGGATGGAGCCTGTTGCAACTAATGAAAAACTGTTTTTT